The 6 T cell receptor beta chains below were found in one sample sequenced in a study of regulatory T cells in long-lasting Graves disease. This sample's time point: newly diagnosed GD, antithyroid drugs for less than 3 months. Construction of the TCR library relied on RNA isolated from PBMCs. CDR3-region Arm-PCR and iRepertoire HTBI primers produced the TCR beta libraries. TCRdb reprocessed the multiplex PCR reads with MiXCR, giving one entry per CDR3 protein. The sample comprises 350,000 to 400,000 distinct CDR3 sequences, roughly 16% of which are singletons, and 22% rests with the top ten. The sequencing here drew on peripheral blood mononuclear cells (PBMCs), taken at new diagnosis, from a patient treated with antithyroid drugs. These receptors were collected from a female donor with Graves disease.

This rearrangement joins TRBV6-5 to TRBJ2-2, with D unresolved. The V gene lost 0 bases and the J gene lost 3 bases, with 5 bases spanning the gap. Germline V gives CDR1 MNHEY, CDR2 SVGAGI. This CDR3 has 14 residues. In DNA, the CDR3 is TGTGCCAGCAGTTACTCTAGGGACACCGGGGAGCTGTTTTTT. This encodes CASSYSRDTGELFF.

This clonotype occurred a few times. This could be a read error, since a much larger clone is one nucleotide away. For the CDR3, the DNA is TGTGCCAGCAGCCAGGATGAGACCCAGTACTTC. Encoded protein: CASSQDETQYF. The chain carries TRBV14 and TRBJ2-5; D call uncertain. V was cut by 3 bases and J by 5 bases, with 4 bases left in between. The CDR3 covers 11 residues. Germline CDR1 is SGHDN and CDR2 is FVKESK.

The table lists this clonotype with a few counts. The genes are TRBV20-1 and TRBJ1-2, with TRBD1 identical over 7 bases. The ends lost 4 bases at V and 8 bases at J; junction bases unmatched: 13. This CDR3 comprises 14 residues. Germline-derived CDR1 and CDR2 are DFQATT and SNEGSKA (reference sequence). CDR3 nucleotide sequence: TGCAGTGCTAAGATACAGGGGAAAGCGGGCGGCTACACCTTC. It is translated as CSAKIQGKAGGYTF.

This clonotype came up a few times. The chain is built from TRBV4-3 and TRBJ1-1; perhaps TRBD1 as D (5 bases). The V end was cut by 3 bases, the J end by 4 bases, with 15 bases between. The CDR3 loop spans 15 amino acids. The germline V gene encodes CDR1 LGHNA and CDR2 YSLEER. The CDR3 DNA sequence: TGCGCCAGCAGCCAGCAGGCAGGGTTGACCACTGAAGCTTTCTTT. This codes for CASSQQAGLTTEAFF.

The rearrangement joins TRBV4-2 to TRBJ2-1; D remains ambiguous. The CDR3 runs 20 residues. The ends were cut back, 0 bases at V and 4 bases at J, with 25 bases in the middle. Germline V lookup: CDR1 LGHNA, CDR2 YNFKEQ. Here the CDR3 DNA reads TGTGCCAGCAGCCAAGATGGTGGGGTGTGGATTCCTACTGAGTACAATGAGCAGTTCTTC. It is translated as CASSQDGGVWIPTEYNEQFF.

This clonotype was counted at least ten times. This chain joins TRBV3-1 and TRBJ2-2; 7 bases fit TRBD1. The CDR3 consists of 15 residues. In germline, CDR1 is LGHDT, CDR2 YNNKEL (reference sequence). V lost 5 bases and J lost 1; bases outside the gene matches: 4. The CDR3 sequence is CASSSRDRNTGELFF. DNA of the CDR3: TGTGCCAGCAGCAGCCGGGACAGGAACACCGGGGAGCTGTTTTTT.